Below are 27 T cell receptor beta chains sequenced from a single sample in a study of human T cells and chemical hapten exposure. Documented time point: patch test 2, 6 weeks after DPC sensitization. Regarding treatment: therapeutic diphenylcyclopropenone sensitization with weekly scalp DPC. A single record per CDR3 protein comes from TCRdb applying MiXCR to the RACE reads. There are 350,000 to 400,000 distinct CDR3 sequences in the sample; over 6% occur only once, and roughly 5.4% lies in the top ten. Sequences were derived from whole blood, sampled in connection with sensitization to the hapten diphenylcyclopropenone (DPC). These TCRs come from a young woman with alopecia areata. Some clones in this sample may be carry-over from other donors' samples.

There are a few counts of this clonotype. The chain has TRBV20-1 and TRBJ1-4, with a weak D call TRBD1 (6 bases). The CDR3 runs to 15 residues. CDR1 and CDR2 from the germline V gene are DFQATT and SNEGSKA (reference sequence). The CDR3 nucleotides read TGCAGCGTAAACGGCCGTGGACAGCTTAATGAAAAACTGTTTTTT. This sequence encodes CSVNGRGQLNEKLFF.

The chain recombines TRBV12-3 or TRBV12-4 with TRBJ2-3, with 12 bases matching TRBD1. This CDR3 is built from 15 residues. Losses at the gene ends were 6 bases for V and 5 bases for J; bases not matched to a gene: 6. CDR3 bases: TGTGCCAGCAGGATGGGACAGGGGGCTCAAGATACGCAGTATTTT. Its translation: CASRMGQGAQDTQYF.

V is TRBV29-1 and J is TRBJ1-4, with D possibly matching TRBD1 (6 bases). The CDR3 covers 15 residues. CDR1 SQVTM and CDR2 ANQGSEA come from the germline V gene. V was shortened by 6 bases and J by 2 bases, with 16 bases between the two germline ends. The CDR3 DNA follows: TGCAGCGTCGCCGGGACATCCTCGACTAATGAAAAACTGTTTTTT. As protein: CSVAGTSSTNEKLFF.

This clonotype was detected many times. The J gene is TRBJ1-4, the V gene TRBV7-2; TRBD1 matches at 7 bases. This CDR3 comprises 15 residues. The germline V gene has CDR1 SGHTA and CDR2 FQGNSA. The trim removed 1 base at V and 4 bases at J, leaving 3 bases unmatched. The DNA for the CDR3 is TGTGCCAGCAGCTTAGGGGGACAGTTTAATGAAAAACTGTTTTTT. Amino acid sequence: CASSLGGQFNEKLFF.

This clonotype has just a few counts. The chain carries TRBV3-1 and TRBJ1-2; D might be TRBD1 (5 bases). From germline, CDR1 is LGHDT and CDR2 YNNKEL (reference sequence). V dropped 0 bases and J dropped 4 bases, with 15 bases sitting between them. This CDR3 spans 16 amino acids. CDR3 DNA sequence: TGTGCCAGCAGCCAAGATCGGCTGGGGGTGGGCTATGGCTACACCTTC. Protein product: CASSQDRLGVGYGYTF.

This clonotype was detected many times. The V call is TRBV7-9, the J call TRBJ1-5; tentative D call: TRBD1 (6 bases). The V and J ends lost 5 bases and 3 bases respectively, with 11 bases between them. The CDR3 is 14 amino acids. From germline, CDR1 is SEHNR and CDR2 FQNEAQ (reference sequence). CDR3: CASSPTGINQPQHF. The CDR3 DNA reads TGTGCCAGCAGCCCGACAGGAATCAATCAGCCCCAGCATTTT.

This clonotype was counted at least ten times. The chain carries TRBV6-1 and TRBJ2-6; D gene uncertain. Deletions cut 7 bases from V and 2 bases from J, with 12 bases between. This CDR3 is 15 amino acids long. CDR1 and CDR2 (germline): MNHNS, SASEGT. CDR3 protein: CASTPAATGANVLTF. In nucleotides, the CDR3 is TGTGCCAGCACCCCCGCGGCAACTGGGGCCAACGTCCTGACTTTC.

This clonotype has more than one count but fewer than ten. The chain joins TRBV5-8 to TRBJ2-1; the D gene is possibly TRBD2 (5 bases). Germline CDR1 reads SGHTS; CDR2 reads YDEGEE. This CDR3 has 15 residues. Between the trimmed V and J ends, which lost 3 bases and 3 bases, there was a span of 13 bases. The CDR3 region is CASSSADVDYNEQFF. CDR3 nucleotides: TGTGCCAGCAGCTCAGCGGACGTGGACTACAATGAGCAGTTCTTC.

This clonotype was detected many times. V is TRBV29-1 and J is TRBJ1-3, with D unclear. The ends were cut back, 0 bases at V and 8 bases at J, with 5 bases in the middle. The CDR3 totals 11 residues. Germline CDR1 and CDR2: SQVTM and ANQGSEA. The CDR3 DNA sequence: TGCAGCGTTGAAGATCCAGACACCATATATTTT. It specifies CSVEDPDTIYF.

This clonotype was recorded a few times. CDR3 in DNA: TGTGCCAGCAGTTTAGGGCGAGGAGCACAACTGGAAGCTTTCTTT. It is translated as CASSLGRGAQLEAFF. The V call is TRBV12-3 or TRBV12-4, the J call TRBJ1-1; the D is unclear. The CDR3 is 15 residues long. The V and J ends lost 1 base and 8 bases respectively, with 17 bases between them.

This clonotype was counted ten times or more. The CDR3 loop reads CASSRPLGPTEAFF. The CDR3 region has the DNA TGTGCCAGCAGCCGCCCCCTAGGGCCCACTGAAGCTTTCTTT. V and J are TRBV6-2 or TRBV6-3 and TRBJ1-1; unclear D gene. The V end was cut by 6 bases, the J end by 4 bases, with 15 bases between. This CDR3 is 14 amino acids long. Germline V gene data show CDR1 as MNHEY and CDR2 as SVGEGT.

A few counts support this clonotype. The genes are TRBV6-5 and TRBJ2-1; D remains ambiguous. Looked up from germline, CDR1 is MNHEY and CDR2 is SVGAGI. The CDR3 loop spans 14 amino acids. Trimming stripped 2 bases from V and 6 bases from J, with 11 bases between. The CDR3 DNA reads as TGTGCCAGCAGTTACATAAAAGGTACCAATGAGCAGTTCTTC. Its translation is CASSYIKGTNEQFF.

This clonotype has a count of ten or more. The J gene is TRBJ1-1, the V gene TRBV6-1; D might be TRBD1 (5 bases). V lost 0 bases and J lost 6, with 11 bases in between. From germline, CDR1 is MNHNS and CDR2 SASEGT. The CDR3 runs 14 residues. The CDR3 DNA reads TGTGCCAGCAGTGAAGCCCACCGGGACGCTGAAGCTTTCTTT. As protein: CASSEAHRDAEAFF.

This clonotype was observed at least ten times. The V call is TRBV11-3, the J call TRBJ2-1, with 7 bases fitting TRBD1. There are 14 residues in the CDR3. V lost 6 bases to trimming and J lost 1 base; unmatched junction nucleotides: 3. Germline V gives CDR1 SGHNT, CDR2 YENEEA. This CDR3 is CASSWDSSYNEQFF. In DNA form, the CDR3 reads TGTGCCAGCAGTTGGGACAGTTCCTACAATGAGCAGTTCTTC. The full variable domain, completed using reference TRBV11-3 and TRBJ2-1, is EAGVVQSPRYKIIEKKQPVAFWCNPISGHNTLYWYLQNLGQGPELLIRYENEEAVDDSQLPKDRFSAERLKGVDSTLKIQPAELGDSAVYLCASSWDSSYNEQFFGPGTRLTVL.

This chain joins TRBV4-3 and TRBJ1-5, with D uncertain. V was shortened by 0 bases and J by 4 bases, with 13 bases between the two germline ends. CDR1 and CDR2 (germline): LGHNA, YSLEER. This CDR3 has 16 residues. The CDR3 sequence is CASSQDKSSQNQPQHF. The DNA for the CDR3 is TGCGCCAGCAGCCAAGATAAGTCCAGCCAAAATCAGCCCCAGCATTTT.

This clonotype was observed a few times. The rearrangement joins TRBV25-1 to TRBJ2-3, with a weak D call TRBD2 (6 bases). The germline V gene has CDR1 MGHDK and CDR2 SYGVNS. The CDR3 is made up of 15 amino acids. V was cut by 1 base and J by 2 bases, with 10 bases left in between. CDR3 DNA: TGTGCCAGCAGTGAATCGGGAGAACCCACAGATACGCAGTATTTT. Encoded protein: CASSESGEPTDTQYF.

J is TRBJ1-2 and V is TRBV6-1; 7 bases match TRBD1. V trimming: 8 bases; J trimming: 0 bases; junction bases outside the gene matches: 6. The CDR3 is 14 amino acids. CDR1 is MNHNS and CDR2 is SASEGT in the germline V gene. The CDR3 DNA reads TGTGCCAGCGGACGGACAGGAGCTAACTATGGCTACACCTTC. This translates into CASGRTGANYGYTF.

In this sample, this clonotype turned up a few times. V is TRBV27 and J is TRBJ2-2; no reliable D call. The V end was cut by 6 bases, the J end by 5 bases, with 13 bases between. The V gene's germline CDR1 is MNHEY and CDR2 SMNVEV (reference sequence). CDR3 length equals 14 residues. The DNA of the CDR3 is TGTGCCAGCAGCTTTTCGATTGGTACCGGGGAGCTGTTTTTT. This codes for CASSFSIGTGELFF.

This clonotype came up a few times. This chain links TRBV13 with TRBJ2-3; D unclear. The CDR3 spans 12 residues. Germline lookup yields CDR1 PRHDT and CDR2 FYEKMQ (reference sequence). The germline V and J ends were trimmed by 10 bases and 6 bases, with 14 bases remaining between them. Here the CDR3 DNA reads TGTGCCACAAAGGGCTCGGTGGATACGCAGTATTTT. This translates into CATKGSVDTQYF.

This chain uses TRBV6-1 with TRBJ2-5, with 12 positions matching TRBD2. Losses at the gene ends were 0 bases for V and 5 bases for J; bases not matched to a gene: 10. Germline V gene lookup returns CDR1 MNHNS and CDR2 SASEGT. The CDR3 contains 18 residues. DNA of the CDR3: TGTGCCAGCAGTGAAGCTCGACTAGCGGGGGCTAGTGGGGAGACCCAGTACTTC. This codes for CASSEARLAGASGETQYF.

This clonotype appeared a few times. The rearrangement links TRBV6-2 or TRBV6-3 to TRBJ2-2; 8 bases match TRBD2. Germline V gene lookup returns CDR1 MNHEY and CDR2 SVGEGT. Trimming cost V 2 bases and J 6 bases; bases outside gene matches: 2. The CDR3 contains 14 residues. The CDR3 nucleotides are TGTGCCAGCAGTTACCCGCGGGGGGCCGGGGAGCTGTTTTTT. It yields the protein CASSYPRGAGELFF.

This clonotype has a handful of counts. J is TRBJ1-2 and V is TRBV10-2, with D maybe TRBD1 (5 bases). CDR1 and CDR2 (germline): WSHSY, SAAADI. The CDR3 sequence is 15 residues long. Deletions cut 8 bases from V and 0 bases from J, with 16 bases between. The DNA of the CDR3 is TGCGCCAGCCAAGAAAGGGGACTATCTAACTATGGCTACACCTTC. Protein product: CASQERGLSNYGYTF.

This clonotype was detected only a few times. CDR3 in DNA: TGCGCCAGCAACCGATACAATGAGCAGTTCTTC. It codes for CASNRYNEQFF. The rearrangement uses TRBV5-1 and TRBJ2-1; D uncertain. Trimming cost V 6 bases and J 4 bases, with 5 bases left between them. Germline CDR1 is SGHRS and CDR2 is YFSETQ. The CDR3 is made up of 11 amino acids.

This clonotype appeared a few times. The chain links TRBV6-2 or TRBV6-3 to TRBJ1-5, with 8 positions matching TRBD1. The CDR3 is 15 residues long. V lost 8 bases and J lost 0; bases outside the gene matches: 6. CDR1 MNHEY and CDR2 SVGEGT come from the germline V gene. CDR3 coding DNA: TGTGCCAGCCAGGGGGCTACACCTAGCAATCAGCCCCAGCATTTT. It codes for CASQGATPSNQPQHF.

The V and J genes are TRBV4-3 and TRBJ2-1; possible D gene TRBD2, 5 bases. The CDR3 contains 15 residues. Germline CDR1 reads LGHNA; CDR2 reads YSLEER. The ends were cut back, 4 bases at V and 5 bases at J, with 15 bases in the middle. This CDR3 is CASSLGLGRDNEQFF. The CDR3 DNA sequence: TGCGCCAGCAGCCTAGGACTGGGCCGGGACAATGAGCAGTTCTTC.

The chain combines TRBV11-2 with TRBJ2-3; tentative D call: TRBD2 (5 bases). Germline V CDR1 and CDR2: SGHAT, FQNNGV. The CDR3 is made up of 14 amino acids. Between the trimmed V and J ends, which lost 4 bases and 0 bases, there was a span of 8 bases. CDR3 in amino acids: CASSSDLSTDTQYF. DNA of the CDR3: TGTGCCAGCAGCTCGGACTTGAGCACAGATACGCAGTATTTT.

This chain links TRBV27 with TRBJ2-7; weak D call: TRBD2 (5 bases). The CDR3 has 16 residues. V lost 1 base and J 2 bases, leaving 15 bases between the germline ends. Germline lookup yields CDR1 MNHEY and CDR2 SMNVEV (reference sequence). This CDR3 reads CASSLWSGLLPYEQYF. The CDR3 DNA is TGTGCCAGCAGTTTATGGTCCGGACTCCTCCCCTACGAGCAGTACTTC.